This TCR beta chain came from a study of blood T cell repertoires in COVID-19. TCRdb's copy holds only in-frame clones and misses some; the assay was immunoSEQ multiplex PCR. Of roughly 200,000 clones listed, 70% to 90% were seen once; the top ten hold roughly 3%. The CDR3 is 16 residues long. CDR1 is SGHVS, CDR2 FQNEAQ, per germline. With regard to this clone: At one boundary the junction diverges from the germline segment, which might be a read error.

The sequencing input was peripheral blood. This rearrangement joins TRBV7-8 to TRBJ2-1, with D perhaps being TRBD1 or TRBD2 (5 bases each). The clonotype was recovered from a man in his fifties or sixties with acute or convalescent COVID-19. This CDR3 is CASSRGAAASDNEQFF. The CDR3 DNA is TGTGCCAGCAGTCGAGGGGCAGCGGCCTCCGACAATGAGCAGTTCTTC.